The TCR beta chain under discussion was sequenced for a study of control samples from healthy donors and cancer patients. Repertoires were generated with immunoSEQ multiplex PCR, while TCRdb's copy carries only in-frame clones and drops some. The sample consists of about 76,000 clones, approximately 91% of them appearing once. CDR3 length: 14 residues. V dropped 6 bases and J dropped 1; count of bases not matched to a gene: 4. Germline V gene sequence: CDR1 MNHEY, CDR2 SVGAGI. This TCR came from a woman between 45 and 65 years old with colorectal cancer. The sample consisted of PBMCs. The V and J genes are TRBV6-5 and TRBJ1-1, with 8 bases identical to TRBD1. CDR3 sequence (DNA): TGTGCCAGCAGCAAGGACAGGGAGAACACTGAAGCTTTCTTT. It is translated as CASSKDRENTEAFF.